This T cell receptor beta chain was recorded in a study of T cell responses to AZD1222 COVID-19 vaccine (dated by TCRdb to 2020 to 2022). In the study overall: Because spike-specific TCR depth and breadth did not differ between the two schedules, AZD1222 recipients who got a second dose at roughly 4 weeks were pooled with those who got a second dose at roughly 12 weeks. Trial participants were enrolled by age into 18-55, 56-69 and 70-plus year subgroups, with 148, 28 and 57 TCR-sequenced participants respectively. A total of just over 230 trial participants underwent TCR sequencing, of whom around 210 had received two doses of AZD1222 and some 26 had received two doses of the MenACWY control vaccine.

What the time point label conveys for this sample: baseline before first vaccination. The vaccinee samples were drawn from two UK trials, COV001 and COV002, one of which was a single-blind randomized controlled phase 2/3 trial testing AZD1222 (ChAdOx1 nCoV-19) in healthy adults. For TCRbeta chain sequencing, PBMC samples were collected from trial participants at day 0 and at day 28 after the second dose. Remarks on this clone: Its cognate antigen has yet to be identified. The record has no base qualities; no much larger clone is one base away.

Here is what the overall study found, with its caveats: Because no samples from the day 14 peak response were available, repertoires could be characterized only after the peak T cell response. A significant rise in spike-specific TCR breadth and depth was observed after two AZD1222 doses relative to day 0 and relative to MenACWY recipients. Conclusions about previously exposed vaccinees are limited because only a handful of AZD1222 recipients were SARS-CoV-2 seropositive at baseline. Epitopes outside the regions mutated in the B.1.351 and B.1.1.7 variants were reportedly recognized by nearly half of the unique spike-specific TCRs. In the small 56-69-year group, the increase in depth fell short of significance, most likely because of low power. Most participants were white British and females outnumbered males, and the authors suggested that clonal diversity may have been underestimated. The vaccine-associated CD4 TCRs covered the entire spike protein, and the dominant responses fell in regions 160-218 and 743-854.

The CDR3 regions of human TCRbeta chains were analyzed by immunosequencing. As for the original processing: TCRs in the repertoires were matched against a reference library of SARS-CoV-2-specific TCRs that had been generated with the MIRA antigen-specificity platform. Breadth was defined as the fraction of unique TCRs that were SARS-CoV-2-associated, and depth was defined as the fraction of total T cells that were SARS-CoV-2-associated. Using the MIRA data, each spike-specific TCR was assigned both to the spike region to which the TCR was reactive and to a CD4 or CD8 class. Log10-transformed breadth and depth values were compared by one-way ANOVA with Sidak's multiple comparisons tests. As stored in TCRdb, this immuneACCESS dataset retains in-frame rearrangements with V and J assigned. A fraction of the clones does not appear; measured against another copy, unresolved V genes explain less than half of the discrepancy, and the remainder lacks a known reason. V and J calls plus clone size are reproduced from that table; the DNA served to infer D and trimming. The sample records over 150,000 clones, about 85% of which are singletons. About 3% of the sample comes from the top ten.

As encoded in the germline V gene, CDR1 is SGHVS while CDR2 is FQNEAQ. The CDR3, cysteine through phenylalanine, is 14 amino acids long. Of all the DNA, just the CDR3 is kept, 42 bases in frame from base 1. The trim is 0 bases for V and 4 bases for J, with a gap of 9 bases between the germline ends. The sequences come from peripheral blood, collected on day 0 of AZD1222 vaccination. This sequence was found in an adult in good health. The receptor chain draws on TRBV7-8 and TRBJ1-2, with the D gene call left open. The bases read TGTGCCAGCAGCTTAGCTAGCAGACTCTATGGCTACACCTTC. It is translated as CASSLASRLYGYTF.